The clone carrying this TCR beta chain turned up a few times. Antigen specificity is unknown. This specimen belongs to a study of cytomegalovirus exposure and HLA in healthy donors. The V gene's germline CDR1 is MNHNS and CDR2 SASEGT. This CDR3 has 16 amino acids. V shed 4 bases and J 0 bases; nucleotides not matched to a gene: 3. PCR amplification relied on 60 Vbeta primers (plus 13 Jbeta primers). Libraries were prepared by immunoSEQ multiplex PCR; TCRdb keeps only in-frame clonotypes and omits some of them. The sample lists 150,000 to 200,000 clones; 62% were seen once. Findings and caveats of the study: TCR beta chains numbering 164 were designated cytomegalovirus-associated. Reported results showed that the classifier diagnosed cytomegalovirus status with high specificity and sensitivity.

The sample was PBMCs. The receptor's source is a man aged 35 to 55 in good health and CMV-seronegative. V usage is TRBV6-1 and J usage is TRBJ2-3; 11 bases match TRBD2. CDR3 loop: CASSARLAGSTDTQYF. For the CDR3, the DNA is TGTGCCAGCAGTGCTAGACTAGCGGGAAGCACAGATACGCAGTATTTT.